This T cell receptor (beta chain) was documented in a study of cytotoxic CD8 clonotypes in ibrutinib-treated CLL. On the study more broadly: Partial response occurred in roughly 24 patients and complete response in 2; at median around 70 months, around 14 remained remitted and some 12 progressed. Following treatment for a median around 13 months, range 6 to 36, response samples were then taken. Findings and limits, study-wide: Before falling back toward baseline at progression, clonality had risen at the time of ibrutinib response.

The CDR3 sequence is 16 residues long. The germline CDR1 and CDR2 sequences are SGHNT and YYREEE (reference sequence). Trimming took 5 bases from V and 7 from J, leaving 24 bases between them. Notes on this clone: What it binds is not known.

The data were produced by immunoSEQ multiplex PCR, yet TCRdb's version contains in-frame clones alone and is incomplete. The sample records tens of thousands of clones, 65% to 70% being singletons. The chain links TRBV5-4 to TRBJ2-5; possibly TRBD1 for D (6 bases). The material was PBMCs, obtained at disease progression, from a patient treated with ibrutinib. The TCR originated in a human donor with chronic lymphocytic leukemia. CDR3 protein: CASRLSQGVVQGTQYF. In DNA, the CDR3 is TGTGCCAGCAGACTTTCACAGGGCGTGGTTCAGGGGACCCAGTACTTC.